The 24 T cell receptor beta chains below were found in one sample sequenced in a study of T cells in narcolepsy. The table came from immunoSEQ multiplex PCR; TCRdb's copy has only in-frame clones and leaves some out. The sample lists tens of thousands of clones, 75% to 85% occurring once. Sequenced sample: CD45RA- memory CD4+ T cells from PBMCs. The source is a human donor with narcolepsy.

V is TRBV30 and J is TRBJ1-4, with D possibly matching TRBD1 (6 bases). The CDR3 spans 13 residues. V lost 4 bases and J 6 bases, leaving 12 bases between the germline ends. Germline CDR1 is GTSNPN and CDR2 is SVGIG (reference sequence). The CDR3 DNA is TGTGCCTGGACGAAGGGGGGAGATGAAAAACTGTTTTTT. Its protein product is CAWTKGGDEKLFF.

This chain joins TRBV11-3 and TRBJ2-1; 11 bases align to TRBD1. The CDR3 extends over 15 amino acids. Germline V CDR1 and CDR2: SGHNT, YENEEA. V shed 9 bases and J 7 bases; nucleotides not matched to a gene: 11. CDR3 in DNA: TGTGCCAGTGGACCCTCGGGGACAGGGGGGAATGAGCAGTTCTTC. This translates into CASGPSGTGGNEQFF. Using reference TRBV11-3 and TRBJ2-1 for the parts outside the CDR3, the full variable domain is EAGVVQSPRYKIIEKKQPVAFWCNPISGHNTLYWYLQNLGQGPELLIRYENEEAVDDSQLPKDRFSAERLKGVDSTLKIQPAELGDSAVYLCASGPSGTGGNEQFFGPGTRLTVL.

This chain links TRBV10-2 with TRBJ1-6; TRBD1 matches 7 bases. With 6 bases clipped from V and 10 bases from J, the junction kept 12 bases outside the gene matches. From germline, CDR1 is WSHSY and CDR2 SAAADI. This CDR3 comprises 15 residues. The CDR3 nucleotides read TGCGCCAGCAGACAAGGACAGGCTTTGGGCTCACCCCTCCACTTT. It codes for CASRQGQALGSPLHF.

The rearrangement uses TRBV27 and TRBJ1-2; 11 bases match TRBD1. The CDR3 extends over 17 amino acids. V lost 4 bases, J lost 5 bases, and 12 bases stayed unmatched. CDR1 is MNHEY, CDR2 SMNVEV, per germline (reference sequence). The CDR3 here is CASSSTGWDRGVYGYTF. As DNA, the CDR3 is TGTGCCAGCAGTTCTACAGGATGGGACAGGGGGGTTTATGGCTACACCTTC.

This clone was recorded once. The chain joins TRBV6-1 to TRBJ2-1; D unclear. This CDR3 is built from 11 residues. V was shortened by 6 bases and J by 4 bases, with 4 bases between the two germline ends. CDR1 and CDR2 (germline): MNHNS, SASEGT. The CDR3 reads CASRQYNEQFF. The CDR3, as DNA: TGTGCCAGCAGGCAATACAATGAGCAGTTCTTC.

V gene TRBV7-2 combines with J gene TRBJ1-2; D is unresolved. V lost 0 bases and J lost 3, with 11 bases in between. This CDR3 spans 15 amino acids. Germline-derived CDR1 and CDR2 are SGHTA and FQGNSA. The CDR3 DNA reads as TGTGCCAGCAGCTTAGCGCGGACCGACTACTATGGCTACACCTTC. This sequence encodes CASSLARTDYYGYTF.

The J gene is TRBJ2-1, the V gene TRBV6-6, with unresolved D. The V end lost 0 bases, the J end lost 4 bases, and 7 bases lay between the germline ends. Germline assignment: CDR1 MNHNY and CDR2 SVGAGI (reference sequence). The CDR3 has 14 amino acids. CDR3 DNA sequence: TGTGCCAGCAGTTACTCTAGAGTGTACAATGAGCAGTTCTTC. Protein: CASSYSRVYNEQFF.

This chain links TRBV7-9 with TRBJ2-3; no clear D gene. Germline loops: CDR1 SEHNR, CDR2 FQNEAQ (reference sequence). V lost 5 bases to trimming and J lost 2 bases, with 11 bases between them. This CDR3 is 14 amino acids long. This CDR3 reads CASSISTITDTQYF. For the CDR3, the DNA is TGTGCCAGCAGCATTAGCACTATCACAGATACGCAGTATTTT.

The rearrangement links TRBV19 to TRBJ2-1, with TRBD2 identical over 14 bases. The V gene end was trimmed by 4 bases and the J gene end by 6 bases; junction bases not matched to a gene: 5. Germline loops: CDR1 LNHDA, CDR2 SQIVND (reference sequence). The CDR3 runs 16 residues. CDR3 in amino acids: CASSTRTSGRSNEQFF. In DNA form, the CDR3 reads TGTGCCAGTAGTACTAGGACTAGCGGGAGGTCCAATGAGCAGTTCTTC.

The V gene is TRBV29-1, the J gene TRBJ1-2; D unclear. The CDR3 totals 13 residues. Germline V CDR1 and CDR2: SQVTM, ANQGSEA. V lost 6 bases to trimming and J lost 4 bases, with 15 bases between them. CDR3 sequence reads: CSVGFSPVYGYTF. CDR3 DNA: TGCAGCGTCGGGTTCTCTCCCGTCTATGGCTACACCTTC.

This rearrangement joins TRBV6-5 to TRBJ1-1, with D hard to call. The CDR3 loop spans 14 amino acids. V was cut by 5 bases and J by 3 bases, with 13 bases left in between. CDR1 and CDR2 (germline): MNHEY, SVGAGI. CDR3 nucleotides: TGTGCCAGCAGTGCGGGAACAGTCTACACTGAAGCTTTCTTT. It specifies CASSAGTVYTEAFF.

This chain uses TRBV11-3 with TRBJ2-2; D is ambiguous. Trimming pared 5 bases from V and 6 bases from J, leaving 10 bases between. The CDR3 is 13 amino acids. Germline V lookup: CDR1 SGHNT, CDR2 YENEEA. CDR3 sequence reads: CASSASEPGELFF. CDR3 nucleotides: TGTGCCAGCAGCGCGAGCGAACCCGGGGAGCTGTTTTTT.

The V call is TRBV28, the J call TRBJ1-2; TRBD1 might be the D (5 bases). Germline V gives CDR1 MDHEN, CDR2 SYDVKM. The CDR3 runs 14 residues. The CDR3 DNA reads TGTGCTTCTGGGACTGCTGAGGCATTCGCGGGCTACACCTTC. Protein: CASGTAEAFAGYTF.

The V call is TRBV6-1, the J call TRBJ1-1, with a weak D call TRBD1 (6 bases). There are 15 residues in the CDR3. CDR1 is MNHNS, CDR2 SASEGT, per germline. V shed 0 bases and J shed 5 bases, with 13 bases lying between them. The CDR3 spells CASSEAQGRYTEAFF. DNA of the CDR3: TGTGCCAGCAGTGAAGCCCAGGGGAGGTATACTGAAGCTTTCTTT.

This chain connects TRBV7-3 to TRBJ2-5; no reliable D call. Germline V gene data show CDR1 as SGHTA and CDR2 as FQGTGA. With 1 base removed from V and 1 base from J, the gap between germline ends came to 10 bases. CDR3 length equals 15 residues. The CDR3 loop is CASSLIWTPQETQYF. The DNA for the CDR3 is TGTGCCAGCAGCTTAATATGGACCCCCCAAGAGACCCAGTACTTC.

This sequence joins TRBV15 and TRBJ2-1; D is tentatively TRBD1 or TRBD2 (5 bases each). This CDR3 comprises 17 residues. V dropped 3 bases and J dropped 10 bases, with 25 bases sitting between them. CDR1 LNHNV and CDR2 YYDKDF come from the germline V gene (reference sequence). CDR3 protein: CATSSTPGTTLLKEQFF. CDR3 bases: TGTGCCACCAGCAGTACCCCCGGGACCACGCTACTCAAGGAGCAGTTCTTC.

The V gene is TRBV19, the J gene TRBJ1-2, with D tentatively TRBD1 (6 bases). The germline V gene encodes CDR1 LNHDA and CDR2 SQIVND (reference sequence). Trimming removed 5 bases at V and 7 bases at J, with 11 bases between. The CDR3 runs to 12 residues. This CDR3 is CASSLGARGYTF. The CDR3 DNA is TGTGCCAGTAGTTTGGGGGCGCGTGGCTACACCTTC.

With respect to this clone: In the same sample, other DNA sequences code for this CDR3. The chain recombines TRBV12-5 with TRBJ2-7, with 7 positions matching TRBD1. Per germline, CDR1 LGHNT and CDR2 FRNRAP. The ends lost 11 bases at V and 2 bases at J; junction bases unmatched: 12. CDR3 length: 14 residues. For the CDR3, the DNA is TGTGCTCGTGCCCTGTCGACAGGGCCCTACGAGCAGTACTTC. Protein product: CARALSTGPYEQYF.

The J gene is TRBJ2-7, the V gene TRBV7-2; D remains ambiguous. V was pared by 1 base and J by 2 bases, with 12 bases between. The V gene's germline CDR1 is SGHTA and CDR2 FQGNSA. This CDR3 region has 15 residues. The chain's CDR3 is CASSLEGHRTYEQYF. DNA of the CDR3: TGTGCCAGCAGCTTAGAAGGTCATCGCACCTACGAGCAGTACTTC.

V is TRBV4-2 and J is TRBJ2-2, with TRBD1 matching 9 bases. With V trimmed by 1 base and J by 4 bases, 1 base remained unmatched. Germline V CDR1 and CDR2: LGHNA, YNFKEQ. This CDR3 comprises 15 residues. DNA of the CDR3: TGTGCCAGCAGCCAAGGGGACAGGGCCACCGGGGAGCTGTTTTTT. Translated: CASSQGDRATGELFF.

This clone was seen more than once but under ten times. At one boundary the junction diverges from the germline segment, which might be a read error. Other DNA variants within this sample encode the same CDR3. The chain carries TRBV18 and TRBJ1-4, with a weak D call TRBD1 (5 bases). The germline CDR1 and CDR2 sequences are KGHSH and LQKENI. This CDR3 comprises 13 residues. CDR3 nucleotides: TGTGCCAGTTCACCCCCGGGGCAAGAAAAACTGTTTTTT. Translating gives CASSPPGQEKLFF.

The J gene is TRBJ2-3, the V gene TRBV29-1; no clear D. Germline V gives CDR1 SQVTM, CDR2 ANQGSEA. The V and J ends lost 6 bases and 5 bases respectively, with 9 bases between them. This CDR3 comprises 11 residues. CDR3 sequence reads: CSVQGVDTQYF. CDR3 bases: TGCAGCGTCCAAGGTGTAGATACGCAGTATTTT.

This clone was recorded a few times. The chain links TRBV7-2 to TRBJ2-2, with 8 bases identical to TRBD2. The CDR3 is 16 residues long. Trimming cost V 4 bases and J 2 bases; bases outside gene matches: 6. Per the germline V gene, CDR1 is SGHTA and CDR2 is FQGNSA. CDR3 DNA sequence: TGTGCCAGCAGCTCGCTAGCGGGCGGTAACACCGGGGAGCTGTTTTTT. It encodes CASSSLAGGNTGELFF.

This clone was detected a few times. The chain is built from TRBV5-4 and TRBJ1-2; D ambiguous. This CDR3 has 15 residues. Trimming shortened V by 4 bases and J by 2 bases, and 15 bases separated the two germline ends. Germline CDR1 reads SGHNT; CDR2 reads YYREEE (reference sequence). CDR3 nucleotide sequence: TGTGCCAGCAGCACCCGTAGCAGGACGAACTATGGCTACACCTTC. This sequence encodes CASSTRSRTNYGYTF.